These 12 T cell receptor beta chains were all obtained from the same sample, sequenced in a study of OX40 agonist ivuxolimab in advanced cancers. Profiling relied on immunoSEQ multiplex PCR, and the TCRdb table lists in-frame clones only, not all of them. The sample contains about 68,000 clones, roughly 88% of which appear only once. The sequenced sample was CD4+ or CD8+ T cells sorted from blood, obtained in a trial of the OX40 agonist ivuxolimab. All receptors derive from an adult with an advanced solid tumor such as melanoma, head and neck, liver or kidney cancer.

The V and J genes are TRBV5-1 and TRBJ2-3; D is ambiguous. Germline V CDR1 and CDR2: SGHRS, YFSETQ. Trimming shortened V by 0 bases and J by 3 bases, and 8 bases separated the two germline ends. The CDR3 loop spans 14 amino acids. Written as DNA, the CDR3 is TGCGCCAGCAGCTTGGCGGTGAGAACAGATACGCAGTATTTT. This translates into CASSLAVRTDTQYF.

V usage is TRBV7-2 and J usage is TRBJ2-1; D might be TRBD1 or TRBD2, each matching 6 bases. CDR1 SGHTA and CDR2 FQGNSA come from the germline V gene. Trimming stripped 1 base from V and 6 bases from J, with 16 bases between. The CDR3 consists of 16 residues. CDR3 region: CASSLVTVGGLNEQFF. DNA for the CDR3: TGTGCCAGCAGCTTAGTCACGGTGGGGGGCCTCAATGAGCAGTTCTTC.

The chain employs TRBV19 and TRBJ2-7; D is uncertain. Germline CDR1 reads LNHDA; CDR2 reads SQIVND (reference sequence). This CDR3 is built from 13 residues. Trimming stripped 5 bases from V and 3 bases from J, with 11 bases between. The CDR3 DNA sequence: TGTGCCAGTAGTCCTGACCCCTACTACGAGCAGTACTTC. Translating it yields CASSPDPYYEQYF.

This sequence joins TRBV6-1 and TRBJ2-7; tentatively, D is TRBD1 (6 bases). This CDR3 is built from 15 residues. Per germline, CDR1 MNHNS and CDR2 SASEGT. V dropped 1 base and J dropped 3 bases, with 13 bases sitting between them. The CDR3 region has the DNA TGTGCCAGCAGTGAAGGGACAGCCGATAACTACGAGCAGTACTTC. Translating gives CASSEGTADNYEQYF.

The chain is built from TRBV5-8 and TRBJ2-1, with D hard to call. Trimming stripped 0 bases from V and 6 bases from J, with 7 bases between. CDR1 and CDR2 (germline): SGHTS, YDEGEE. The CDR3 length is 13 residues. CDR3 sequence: CASSLGLSNEQFF. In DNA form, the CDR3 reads TGTGCCAGCAGCTTGGGGCTTTCCAATGAGCAGTTCTTC. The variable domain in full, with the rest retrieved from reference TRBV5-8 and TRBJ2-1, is EAGVTQSPTHLIKTRGQQATLRCSPISGHTSVYWYQQALGLGLQFLLWYDEGEERNRGNFPPRFSGRQFPNYSSELNVNALELEDSALYLCASSLGLSNEQFFGPGTRLTVL.

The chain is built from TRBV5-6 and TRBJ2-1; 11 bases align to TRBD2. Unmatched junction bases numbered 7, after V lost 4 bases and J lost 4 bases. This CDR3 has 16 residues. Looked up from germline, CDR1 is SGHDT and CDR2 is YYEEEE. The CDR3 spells CASSPGTSGLYNEQFF. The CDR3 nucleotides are TGTGCCAGCAGCCCCGGGACTAGCGGACTTTACAATGAGCAGTTCTTC.

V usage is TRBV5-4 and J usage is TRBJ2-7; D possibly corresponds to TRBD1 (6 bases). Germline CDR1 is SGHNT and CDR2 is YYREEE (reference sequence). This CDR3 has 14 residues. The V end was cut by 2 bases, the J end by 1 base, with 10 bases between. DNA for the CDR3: TGTGCCAGCAGCTTTGACAGGTTTTCCTACGAGCAGTACTTC. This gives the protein CASSFDRFSYEQYF.

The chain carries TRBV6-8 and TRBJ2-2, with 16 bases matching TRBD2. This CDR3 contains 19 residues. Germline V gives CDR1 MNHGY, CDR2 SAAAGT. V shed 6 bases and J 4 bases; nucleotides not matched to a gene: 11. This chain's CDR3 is CASRPPPGTSGRVTGELFF. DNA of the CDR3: TGTGCCAGCAGGCCACCACCTGGGACTAGCGGGAGGGTCACCGGGGAGCTGTTTTTT.

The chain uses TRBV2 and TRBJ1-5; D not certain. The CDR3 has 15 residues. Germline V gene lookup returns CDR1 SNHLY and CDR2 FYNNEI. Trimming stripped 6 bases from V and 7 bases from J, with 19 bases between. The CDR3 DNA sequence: TGTGCCAGCAGCGTAGGGCTGGCAGTCGGACAGCCCCAGCATTTT. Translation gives CASSVGLAVGQPQHF. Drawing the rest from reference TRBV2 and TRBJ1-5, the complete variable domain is EPEVTQTPSHQVTQMGQEVILRCVPISNHLYFYWYRQILGQKVEFLVSFYNNEISEKSEIFDDQFSVERPDGSNFTLKIRSTKLEDSAMYFCASSVGLAVGQPQHFGDGTRLSIL.

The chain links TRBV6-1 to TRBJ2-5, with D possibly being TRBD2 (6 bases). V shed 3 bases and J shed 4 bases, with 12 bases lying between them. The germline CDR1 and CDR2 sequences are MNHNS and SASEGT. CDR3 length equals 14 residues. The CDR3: CASSDVWGVETQYF. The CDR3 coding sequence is TGTGCCAGCAGTGACGTCTGGGGGGTAGAGACCCAGTACTTC.

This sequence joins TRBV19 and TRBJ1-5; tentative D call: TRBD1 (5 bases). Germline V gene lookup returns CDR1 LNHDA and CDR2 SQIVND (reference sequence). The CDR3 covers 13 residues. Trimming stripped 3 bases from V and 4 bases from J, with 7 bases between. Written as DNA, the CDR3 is TGTGCCAGTAGTATCTGGGGGAATCAGCCCCAGCATTTT. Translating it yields CASSIWGNQPQHF.

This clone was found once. The DNA for the CDR3 is TGTGCCAGCTCACCAGGGGGCCTGTGGAATGGCTACACCTTC. This codes for CASSPGGLWNGYTF. This chain connects TRBV18 to TRBJ1-2; a weak D match, TRBD1 (6 bases). V lost 2 bases and J lost 6, with 13 bases in between. This CDR3 is 14 amino acids long. Looked up from germline, CDR1 is KGHSH and CDR2 is LQKENI.